This TCR beta chain was recorded in a study of CD8 T cells in Susac syndrome. CD8+ and CD4+ T cells taken from blood had their TCR beta sequenced. TEMRA cells were enriched by FACS, while CD8+ and CD4+ T cells were obtained through a negative isolation that was performed magnetically. This CDR3 is 16 amino acids long. J was trimmed by 5 bases and V by 4 bases; bases with no gene match: 11. From germline, CDR1 is LGHDT and CDR2 YNNKEL (reference sequence). Overall study findings and caveats: By the study's own acknowledgment, its TCR sequencing and HLA analysis included relatively few individuals.

Reverse transcription used roughly 0.45 to 1 ug RNA and random hexamers. The method of amplification for TCR beta CDR3 was immunoSEQ multiplex PCR, covering 54 Vbeta and 13 Jbeta. TCRdb re-analysed the immunoSEQ multiplex PCR reads in MiXCR, keeping a single row per CDR3 protein. This table holds over 300,000 distinct CDR3 sequences, 92% found once. As for this clonotype: Its antigen is currently unknown.

Sample: CD4+ T cells from PBMCs. This receptor was taken from a human donor with multiple sclerosis. This chain uses TRBV3-1 with TRBJ1-1; 9 bases fit TRBD1. The CDR3 DNA reads TGTGCCAGCAGCCCGGGACAGGGTAGAAGTTGGACTGAAGCTTTCTTT. Translation: CASSPGQGRSWTEAFF. Supplemented by reference TRBV3-1 and TRBJ1-1, the full variable domain reads DTAVSQTPKYLVTQMGNDKSIKCEQNLGHDTMYWYKQDSKKFLKIMFSYNNKELIINETVPNRFSPKSPDKAHLNLHINSLELGDSAVYFCASSPGQGRSWTEAFFGQGTRLTVV.